This TCR beta chain was profiled in a study of CD8 T cells in ankylosing spondylitis. Between the trimmed V and J ends, which lost 4 bases and 10 bases, there was a span of 11 bases. The CDR3 spans 11 residues. Germline CDR1 DFQATT, CDR2 SNEGSKA (reference sequence). This clonotype came up a few times. Its antigen remains unknown. TCRdb re-analysed the 5' RACE reads in MiXCR, keeping a single row per CDR3 protein. This table holds roughly 670,000 distinct CDR3 sequences, roughly 20% found once. General study findings and limits: In ankylosing spondylitis patients, matched synovial fluid reportedly showed significant enrichment of disease-linked clones. Among TCR beta sequences, a motif of 7 to 9 highly homologous variants appeared characteristic of ankylosing spondylitis blood.

V usage is TRBV20-1 and J usage is TRBJ2-1, with D uncertain. Sequencing was done on a sample of blood, either unsorted or a sorted T cell fraction (not recorded which). This TCR was sampled from a male donor with ankylosing spondylitis. The chain's CDR3 is CSATQKKEQFF. The CDR3 nucleotides read TGCAGTGCTACGCAAAAAAAGGAGCAGTTCTTC.